This TCR beta chain was obtained from a study of blood T cell repertoires in COVID-19. At the level of the study: Donors in the United States, Italy and Spain gave samples during acute or convalescent COVID-19. Sources were T cells, B-cell-depleted T cells, or PBMCs; the material itself was cDNA or gDNA.

Study processing details: Amplification of reference gene primers provided the estimated nucleated cell counts. Assay: immunoSEQ multiplex PCR; the TCRdb copy retains only in-frame clones and omits some. V and J calls plus clone size are reproduced from that table; the DNA served to infer D and trimming. The sample has approximately 150,000 clones, approximately 80% seen once. The length of the CDR3 is 17 residues. The germline V gene encodes CDR1 LNHNV and CDR2 YYDKDF (reference sequence). V dropped 1 base and J dropped 7; count of bases not matched to a gene: 12. Source material: peripheral blood. The TCR was taken from a human donor in a cohort sampled during active COVID-19. The chain employs TRBV15 and TRBJ2-1; TRBD2 agrees at 8 bases. The CDR3 region is CATSRGSPAGVGNEQFF. Written as DNA, the CDR3 is TGTGCCACCAGCAGAGGGTCCCCAGCGGGAGTCGGGAATGAGCAGTTCTTC.